The present entry profiles one TCR beta chain with its context. Trimming shortened V by 5 bases and J by 0 bases, and 15 bases separated the two germline ends. This CDR3 is built from 16 residues. Germline V gene sequence: CDR1 SGHRS, CDR2 YFSETQ. Assay used: immunoSEQ multiplex PCR; TCRdb lists only in-frame clones, some missing. The top ten clones hold 3% to 4.5% of a sample with around 55,000 clones, roughly 93% of them seen once. This sample is drawn from a study of T cell changes during pregnancy in multiple sclerosis. The receptor was derived from a female donor with multiple sclerosis, enrolled in a pregnancy study. The gene calls are TRBV5-1 and TRBJ1-3; D call uncertain. The specimen was CD8+ T cells from peripheral blood mononuclear cells, collected in the second trimester of pregnancy. For the CDR3, the DNA is TGCGCCAGCAGTTGGAGCGCCGACGGCTCTGGAAACACCATATATTTT. It is translated as CASSWSADGSGNTIYF.